The next 32 T cell receptor beta chains were all read from a single sample in a study of PD-1 blockade in classical Hodgkin lymphoma. Time point in this sample: cycle 4 day 1 (C4D1), after 5 to 7 weeks of nivolumab. Brentuximab vedotin exposure varied among the patients, all of whom had relapsed after autologous stem cell transplantation. Measured with immunoSEQ multiplex PCR; TCRdb has only the in-frame clones, and not every one. The sample includes about 41,000 clones, around 74% seen only once; the top ten take about 2.6%. The sample consisted of peripheral blood mononuclear cells (PBMCs), taken before the fourth cycle of nivolumab. The receptors derive from a human donor with classical Hodgkin lymphoma.

This clone was found a few times. The chain combines TRBV7-8 with TRBJ2-5; D possibly corresponds to TRBD1 (6 bases). The CDR3 length is 14 residues. Germline lookup yields CDR1 SGHVS and CDR2 FQNEAQ. V was trimmed by 5 bases and J by 5 bases, leaving 15 bases between them. CDR3 DNA sequence: TGTGCCAGCAGCCCCCTTCGGACAGCTGAGACCCAGTACTTC. Protein product: CASSPLRTAETQYF.

This chain links TRBV6-6 with TRBJ1-3; a weak D match, TRBD1 (6 bases). The CDR3 contains 14 residues. The V gene lost 6 bases and the J gene lost 4 bases, with 13 bases spanning the gap. The germline gives CDR1 MNHNY, CDR2 SVGAGI (reference sequence). The CDR3 sequence is CASRRQGLGNTIYF. The CDR3 coding sequence is TGTGCCAGCAGACGCCAGGGGCTGGGAAACACCATATATTTT.

This chain joins TRBV4-1 and TRBJ1-3; D gene uncertain. Germline V gene lookup returns CDR1 MGHRA and CDR2 YSYEKL. V was shortened by 3 bases and J by 4 bases, with 10 bases between the two germline ends. CDR3 length equals 14 residues. The CDR3 DNA reads TGCGCCAGCAGCCAGAGCCAATTCGGAAACACCATATATTTT. This encodes CASSQSQFGNTIYF.

The gene calls are TRBV9 and TRBJ1-5; D gene ambiguous. Trimming cost V 1 base and J 5 bases, with 7 bases left between them. The CDR3 spans 13 residues. The germline V gene encodes CDR1 SGDLS and CDR2 YYNGEE. CDR3 coding DNA: TGTGCCAGCAGCGTAAGGGATGATCAGCCCCAGCATTTT. It codes for CASSVRDDQPQHF.

The chain employs TRBV5-1 and TRBJ2-7; D not resolved. This CDR3 comprises 14 residues. CDR1 and CDR2 from the germline V gene are SGHRS and YFSETQ. Trimming took off 0 bases at V and 3 bases at J, with 10 bases between the two ends. The chain's CDR3 is CASSLGQPGYEQYF. The DNA of the CDR3 is TGCGCCAGCAGCTTGGGGCAGCCTGGCTACGAGCAGTACTTC.

The rearrangement links TRBV6-1 to TRBJ2-5, with no clear D. CDR1 and CDR2 (germline): MNHNS, SASEGT. The CDR3 has 13 residues. V was cut by 2 bases and J by 1 base, with 5 bases left in between. The CDR3 bases are TGTGCCAGCAGTGAACACCTCCAAGAGACCCAGTACTTC. Amino acid sequence: CASSEHLQETQYF.

This chain joins TRBV2 and TRBJ2-5; 15 nucleotides agree with TRBD2. The V gene's germline CDR1 is SNHLY and CDR2 FYNNEI. The length of the CDR3 is 15 residues. V trimming: 8 bases; J trimming: 5 bases; junction bases outside the gene matches: 6. CDR3 DNA: TGTGCCAGCCCGGGACTAGCGGGGGGCCGGGAGACCCAGTACTTC. This gives the protein CASPGLAGGRETQYF.

V usage is TRBV14 and J usage is TRBJ1-2; D unresolved. The CDR3 runs 13 residues. Trimming removed 1 base at V and 4 bases at J, with 7 bases between. Germline CDR1 SGHDN, CDR2 FVKESK. The CDR3 DNA sequence: TGTGCCAGCAGCCAAGGATTCCTCTATGGCTACACCTTC. Amino acids: CASSQGFLYGYTF. Supplemented by reference TRBV14 and TRBJ1-2, the full variable domain reads EAGVTQFPSHSVIEKGQTVTLRCDPISGHDNLYWYRRVMGKEIKFLLHFVKESKQDESGMPNNRFLAERTGGTYSTLKVQPAELEDSGVYFCASSQGFLYGYTFGSGTRLTVV.

This chain joins TRBV28 and TRBJ2-1; either TRBD1 or TRBD2 may fit D (5 bases each). Germline V CDR1 and CDR2: MDHEN, SYDVKM. Trimming shortened V by 7 bases and J by 13 bases, and 17 bases separated the two germline ends. The CDR3 length is 12 residues. CDR3 bases: TGTGCCAGCATGGGGACCAATCTGCGACAGTTCTTC. Translating it yields CASMGTNLRQFF.

This clone was seen a few times. The chain employs TRBV13 and TRBJ2-7; 7 positions match TRBD1. CDR1 PRHDT and CDR2 FYEKMQ come from the germline V gene (reference sequence). This CDR3 is built from 12 residues. V lost 5 bases to trimming and J lost 5 bases; unmatched junction nucleotides: 3. The CDR3 sequence is CASSLTGDEQYF. The CDR3 nucleotides are TGTGCCAGCAGCCTAACAGGGGACGAGCAGTACTTC. The full variable domain, its missing parts supplied by reference TRBV13 and TRBJ2-7, is AAGVIQSPRHLIKEKRETATLKCYPIPRHDTVYWYQQGPGQDPQFLISFYEKMQSDKGSIPDRFSAQQFSDYHSELNMSSLELGDSALYFCASSLTGDEQYFGPGTRLTVT.

The chain has TRBV25-1 and TRBJ2-5; D is possibly TRBD2 (6 bases). Germline V lookup: CDR1 MGHDK, CDR2 SYGVNS. This CDR3 comprises 15 residues. Trimming cost V 2 bases and J 3 bases, with 13 bases left between them. DNA for the CDR3: TGTGCCAGCAGTGAAGTCGGGGGAGCCGAAGAGACCCAGTACTTC. Its protein product is CASSEVGGAEETQYF.

CDR3 region: CASSIGTALEQYF. The CDR3 coding sequence is TGCGCCAGCAGCATTGGGACGGCCCTCGAGCAGTACTTC. This chain links TRBV5-1 with TRBJ2-7; D may be TRBD1 or TRBD2 (5 bases each). CDR1 SGHRS and CDR2 YFSETQ come from the germline V gene. Trimming shortened V by 4 bases and J by 6 bases, and 14 bases separated the two germline ends. The CDR3 is made up of 13 amino acids.

The J gene is TRBJ2-4, the V gene TRBV11-3; D might be TRBD1 (6 bases). CDR1 and CDR2 from the germline V gene are SGHNT and YENEEA. V was shortened by 5 bases and J by 6 bases, with 23 bases between the two germline ends. This CDR3 is 17 amino acids long. The CDR3 sequence: CASSHGVLGGEVNIQYF. The CDR3 nucleotides read TGTGCCAGCAGCCACGGAGTTCTAGGGGGTGAGGTAAACATTCAGTACTTC.

This clone qualifies as large. This sequence joins TRBV30 and TRBJ2-2; D perhaps matches TRBD2 (6 bases). Germline CDR1 reads GTSNPN; CDR2 reads SVGIG (reference sequence). The CDR3 runs 17 residues. Trimming stripped 4 bases from V and 4 bases from J, with 22 bases between. The DNA of the CDR3 is TGTGCCTGGACTCTAGGGCTGGCGGGGTCGGGCACCGGGGAGCTGTTTTTT. It codes for CAWTLGLAGSGTGELFF. Full variable domain (remainder filled in from reference TRBV30 and TRBJ2-2): SQTIHQWPATLVQPVGSPLSLECTVEGTSNPNLYWYRQAAGRGLQLLFYSVGIGQISSEVPQNLSASRPQDRQFILSSKKLLLSDSGFYLCAWTLGLAGSGTGELFFGEGSRLTVL.

In its sample, this clone was seen once. This chain links TRBV13 with TRBJ1-5; weak D call: TRBD1 (6 bases). With 5 bases removed from V and 7 bases from J, the gap between germline ends came to 12 bases. This CDR3 has 13 residues. Per germline, CDR1 PRHDT and CDR2 FYEKMQ (reference sequence). This chain's CDR3 is CASSPGVLQPQHF. CDR3 DNA sequence: TGTGCCAGCAGCCCAGGGGTTCTGCAGCCCCAGCATTTT.

This clone counts as medium-sized (0.01 to 0.1%). The J gene is TRBJ1-1, the V gene TRBV9; 11 bases are shared with TRBD1. V lost 3 bases, J lost 6 bases, and 7 bases stayed unmatched. Looked up from germline, CDR1 is SGDLS and CDR2 is YYNGEE. The CDR3 loop spans 15 amino acids. The CDR3 spells CASSGQDRGLAEAFF. The CDR3 DNA reads as TGTGCCAGCAGCGGACAGGACAGGGGGCTAGCTGAAGCTTTCTTT.

This clone was counted between two and nine times. The chain recombines TRBV29-1 with TRBJ2-3; D gene ambiguous. In germline, CDR1 is SQVTM, CDR2 ANQGSEA. The CDR3 extends over 15 amino acids. V gave up 3 bases and J gave up 6 bases, with 19 bases separating them. DNA of the CDR3: TGCAGCGTTGAGGTGTTAGGGTCAATTCGGGATACGCAGTATTTT. Its protein product is CSVEVLGSIRDTQYF.

The chain has TRBV27 and TRBJ1-2; D might be TRBD1 (6 bases). The germline V gene has CDR1 MNHEY and CDR2 SMNVEV (reference sequence). The CDR3 consists of 16 residues. Deletions cut 2 bases from V and 2 bases from J, with 15 bases between. CDR3 in amino acids: CASSLTWDNLNYGYTF. Here the CDR3 DNA reads TGTGCCAGCAGTTTAACCTGGGACAATCTCAACTATGGCTACACCTTC.

In DNA form, the CDR3 reads TGCAGCGTTGAAGTTGGAGCCCTGTCTGCCAATGAGCAGTTCTTC. Its protein product is CSVEVGALSANEQFF. The chain joins TRBV29-1 to TRBJ2-1; D gene unclear. CDR1 and CDR2 from the germline V gene are SQVTM and ANQGSEA. CDR3 size: 15 residues. Trimming stripped 1 base from V and 6 bases from J, with 16 bases between.

This chain joins TRBV29-1 and TRBJ1-4, with 10 bases that match TRBD1. CDR3 size: 17 residues. Germline CDR1 reads SQVTM; CDR2 reads ANQGSEA. Trimming removed 5 bases from V and 0 bases from J; junction bases left unmatched: 9. The CDR3 nucleotides read TGCAGCGTTCTAGGCCCCGGACAGGGGGCAACTAATGAAAAACTGTTTTTT. Protein: CSVLGPGQGATNEKLFF.

This sequence joins TRBV27 and TRBJ1-5; D is perhaps TRBD1 (6 bases). Germline V gene lookup returns CDR1 MNHEY and CDR2 SMNVEV (reference sequence). Trimming shortened V by 5 bases and J by 5 bases, and 16 bases separated the two germline ends. The CDR3 covers 15 residues. CDR3 DNA: TGTGCCAGCAGTCCTGACAGGCTTGGGGATCAGCCCCAGCATTTT. Protein sequence: CASSPDRLGDQPQHF.

Only a few counts were recorded for this clone. The chain employs TRBV29-1 and TRBJ2-1, with no clear D. Trimming removed 1 base from V and 7 bases from J, with 8 bases in between. The CDR3 length is 12 residues. The V gene's germline CDR1 is SQVTM and CDR2 ANQGSEA. The CDR3 DNA follows: TGCAGCGTTGAAGCCCTAGAAAATGAGCAGTTCTTC. This translates into CSVEALENEQFF.

This clone has more than one count but fewer than ten. The V gene is TRBV29-1, the J gene TRBJ1-1; no clear D. Germline V lookup: CDR1 SQVTM, CDR2 ANQGSEA. This CDR3 has 10 amino acids. The ends were cut back, 0 bases at V and 10 bases at J, with 6 bases in the middle. The CDR3 is CSVEELVAFF. The DNA of the CDR3 is TGCAGCGTTGAAGAACTGGTAGCTTTCTTT. Looking up the rest from reference TRBV29-1 and TRBJ1-1 gives the full variable domain: SAVISQKPSRDICQRGTSLTIQCQVDSQVTMMFWYRQQPGQSLTLIATANQGSEATYESGFVIDKFPISRPNLTFSTLTVSNMSPEDSSIYLCSVEELVAFFGQGTRLTVV.

In the case of this clone: Different DNA sequences within this sample yield the same CDR3. The chain joins TRBV19 to TRBJ1-5; D is unclear. This CDR3 region has 13 residues. V was pared by 1 base and J by 7 bases, with 8 bases between. Germline values: CDR1 LNHDA, CDR2 SQIVND (reference sequence). CDR3 protein: CASSIGVGQPQHF. DNA of the CDR3: TGTGCCAGTAGTATAGGCGTAGGGCAGCCCCAGCATTTT.

The chain combines TRBV19 with TRBJ2-3, with 7 bases lining up with TRBD2. V was clipped by 3 bases and J by 4 bases; unmatched bases: 4. The CDR3 length is 14 residues. Germline-derived CDR1 and CDR2 are LNHDA and SQIVND (reference sequence). The CDR3 sequence is CASSIPGLADTQYF. DNA for the CDR3: TGTGCCAGTAGTATCCCCGGACTAGCAGATACGCAGTATTTT.

The chain recombines TRBV2 with TRBJ2-7, with 7 bases lining up with TRBD1. Losses at the gene ends were 7 bases for V and 1 base for J; bases not matched to a gene: 10. Germline loops: CDR1 SNHLY, CDR2 FYNNEI. This CDR3 spans 15 amino acids. CDR3 in DNA: TGTGCCAGCACGAAGGAATCGGGACAGTCCTACGAGCAGTACTTC. Its protein product is CASTKESGQSYEQYF.

The chain combines TRBV27 with TRBJ2-7; TRBD1 might be the D (5 bases). Looked up from germline, CDR1 is MNHEY and CDR2 is SMNVEV (reference sequence). The CDR3 length is 13 residues. Trimming removed 5 bases from V and 3 bases from J, with 11 bases in between. The CDR3 DNA is TGTGCCAGCAGTACCGACAGCGACTACGAGCAGTACTTC. Translating gives CASSTDSDYEQYF.

The V gene is TRBV7-9, the J gene TRBJ2-3, with 15 bases aligning to TRBD2. CDR1 is SEHNR and CDR2 is FQNEAQ in the germline V gene (reference sequence). V shed 6 bases and J 0 bases; nucleotides not matched to a gene: 4. CDR3 length equals 17 residues. The CDR3 DNA follows: TGTGCCAGCAGATGGGGACTAGCGGGGGGAAGCACAGATACGCAGTATTTT. Translation gives CASRWGLAGGSTDTQYF.

The chain recombines TRBV5-1 with TRBJ1-2; the D gene is possibly TRBD1 (5 bases). The germline V gene encodes CDR1 SGHRS and CDR2 YFSETQ. Trimming took 0 bases from V and 5 from J, leaving 5 bases between them. The CDR3 spans 12 residues. CDR3 bases: TGCGCCAGCAGCTTGGGACAGTATGGCTACACCTTC. It codes for CASSLGQYGYTF.

Only a few counts were recorded for this clone. The chain carries TRBV7-9 and TRBJ1-2; possibly TRBD1 for D (5 bases). The germline V and J ends were trimmed by 11 bases and 5 bases, with 18 bases remaining between them. Germline CDR1 SEHNR, CDR2 FQNEAQ (reference sequence). The CDR3 has 13 residues. In nucleotides, the CDR3 is TGTGCCGGGGGATCTACCTTTAGGTATGGCTACACCTTC. Residues: CAGGSTFRYGYTF.

The chain combines TRBV9 with TRBJ1-5, with unresolved D. V lost 4 bases and J lost 4, with 9 bases in between. The germline CDR1 and CDR2 sequences are SGDLS and YYNGEE. The CDR3 has 13 amino acids. Here the CDR3 DNA reads TGTGCCAGCAGCCCCGACGGGAATCAGCCCCAGCATTTT. This gives the protein CASSPDGNQPQHF.

J is TRBJ1-4 and V is TRBV29-1, with D possibly matching TRBD1 (6 bases). The germline V gene encodes CDR1 SQVTM and CDR2 ANQGSEA. The CDR3 runs 13 residues. The V end was cut by 4 bases, the J end by 5 bases, with 11 bases between. CDR3 in DNA: TGCAGCGTTGTGGGGGGGGCGAATGAAAAACTGTTTTTT. Its protein is CSVVGGANEKLFF. The whole variable domain, filled in from reference TRBV29-1 and TRBJ1-4, reads SAVISQKPSRDICQRGTSLTIQCQVDSQVTMMFWYRQQPGQSLTLIATANQGSEATYESGFVIDKFPISRPNLTFSTLTVSNMSPEDSSIYLCSVVGGANEKLFFGSGTQLSVL.